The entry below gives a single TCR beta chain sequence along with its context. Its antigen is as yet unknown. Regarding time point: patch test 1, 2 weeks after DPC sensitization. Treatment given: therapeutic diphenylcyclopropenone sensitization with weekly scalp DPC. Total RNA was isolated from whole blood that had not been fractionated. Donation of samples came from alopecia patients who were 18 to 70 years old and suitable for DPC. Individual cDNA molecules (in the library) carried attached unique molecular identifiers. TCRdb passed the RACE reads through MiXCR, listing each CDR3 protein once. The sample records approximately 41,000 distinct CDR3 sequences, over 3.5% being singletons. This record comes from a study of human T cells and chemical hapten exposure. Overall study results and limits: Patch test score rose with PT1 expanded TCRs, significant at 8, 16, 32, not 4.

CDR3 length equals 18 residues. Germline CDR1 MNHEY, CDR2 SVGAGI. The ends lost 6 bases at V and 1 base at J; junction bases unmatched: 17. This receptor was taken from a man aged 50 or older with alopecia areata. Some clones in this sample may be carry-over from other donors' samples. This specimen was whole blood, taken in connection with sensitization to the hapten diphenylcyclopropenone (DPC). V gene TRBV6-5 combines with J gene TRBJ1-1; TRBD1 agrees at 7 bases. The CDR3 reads CASRSIITQGITNTEAFF. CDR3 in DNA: TGTGCCAGCAGATCCATAATTACACAGGGGATCACGAACACTGAAGCTTTCTTT.